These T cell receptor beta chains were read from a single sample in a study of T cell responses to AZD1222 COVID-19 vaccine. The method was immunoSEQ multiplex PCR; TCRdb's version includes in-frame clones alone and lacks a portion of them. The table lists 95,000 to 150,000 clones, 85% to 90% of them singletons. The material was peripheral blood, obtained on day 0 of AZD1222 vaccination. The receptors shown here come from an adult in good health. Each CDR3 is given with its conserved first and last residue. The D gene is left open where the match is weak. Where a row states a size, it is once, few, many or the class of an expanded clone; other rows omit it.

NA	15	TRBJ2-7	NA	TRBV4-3	TGCGCCAGCAGCCAAGCGCCGGGAACTACCTACGAGCAGTACTTC	CASSQAPGTTYEQYF
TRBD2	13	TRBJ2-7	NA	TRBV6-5	TGTGCCACTGCAGAGCGGGACTCCTACGAGCAGTACTTC	CATAERDSYEQYF
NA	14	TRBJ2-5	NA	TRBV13	TGTGCCAGCAGCCTGGGGCCCCTGGGAGAGACCCAGTACTTC	CASSLGPLGETQYF
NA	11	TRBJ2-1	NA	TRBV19	TGTGCCAGTAGTAATCTGTTTGAGCAGTTCTTC	CASSNLFEQFF
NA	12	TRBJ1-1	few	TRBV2	TGTGCCAGCAGTAGTTCTACCGTGGAAGCTTTCTTT	CASSSSTVEAFF
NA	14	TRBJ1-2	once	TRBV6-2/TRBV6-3	TGTGCCAGCAGTCCCCCGGGCTATAACTATGGCTACACCTTC	CASSPPGYNYGYTF
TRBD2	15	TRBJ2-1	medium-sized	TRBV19	TGTGCCAGTAGGAAGACTAGCGGGAGCTACAATGAGCAGTTCTTC	CASRKTSGSYNEQFF
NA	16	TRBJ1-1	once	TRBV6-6	TGTGCCAGCAAGATTGAACAGGGAAGAGGATACTCTGAAGCTTTCTTT	CASKIEQGRGYSEAFF
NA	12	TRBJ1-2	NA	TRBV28	TGTGCCAGCAGGCAAAACACGGATGGCTACACCTTC	CASRQNTDGYTF
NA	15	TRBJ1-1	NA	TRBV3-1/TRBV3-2	TGTGCCAGCAGCCAAGATATCGGGGGTGGGACTGAAGCTTTCTTT	CASSQDIGGGTEAFF
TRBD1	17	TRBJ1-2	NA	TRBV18	TGTGCCAGCTCACCGAAATTGGAGGGGACAGGGGATCGTGGCTACACCTTC	CASSPKLEGTGDRGYTF
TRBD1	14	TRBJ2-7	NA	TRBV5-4	TGTGCCAGCAGCTTGGGGACAGGGTTTCACGAGCAGTACTTC	CASSLGTGFHEQYF
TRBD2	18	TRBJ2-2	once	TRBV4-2	TGTGCCAGCAGCCAAGTACAGGCTAGCGGGAGGAACACCGGGGAGCTGTTTTTT	CASSQVQASGRNTGELFF
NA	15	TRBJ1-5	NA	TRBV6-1	TGTGCCAGCAGGGAGGAGGGGGGAAGAGATCAGCCCCAGCATTTT	CASREEGGRDQPQHF
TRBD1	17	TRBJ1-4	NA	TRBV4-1	TGCGCCAGCAGCCAGGAGGCAGGGGGACCGCTTAATGAAAAACTGTTTTTT	CASSQEAGGPLNEKLFF
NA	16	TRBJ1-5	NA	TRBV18	TGTGCCAGCTCACGAGGGGGGCCCCAAAGCAATCAGCCCCAGCATTTT	CASSRGGPQSNQPQHF
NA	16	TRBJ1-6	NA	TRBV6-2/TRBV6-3	TGTGCCAGCAGTTTAGGCCGTTACTTAATTCACCCCTCGGTCCACTTT	CASSLGRYLIHPSVHF
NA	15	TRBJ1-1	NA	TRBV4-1	TGCGCCAGCAGCCAGACGAACAGGGCGTACACTGAAGCTTTCTTT	CASSQTNRAYTEAFF
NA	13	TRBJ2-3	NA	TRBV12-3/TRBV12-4	TGTGCCAGCAGTTTCCGGGTCCCAGATACGCAGTATTTT	CASSFRVPDTQYF
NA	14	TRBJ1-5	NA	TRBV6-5	TGTGCCAGCAGTCCGGACAGACAGTTTGGGCCCCAGCATTTT	CASSPDRQFGPQHF
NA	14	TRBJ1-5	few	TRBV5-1	TGCGCCAGCAGCTTGGGGGACAATAATCAGCCCCAGCATTTT	CASSLGDNNQPQHF
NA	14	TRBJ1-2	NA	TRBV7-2	TGTGCCAGCAGTAACTCTTTGGGGGTCTACGGCTACACCTTC	CASSNSLGVYGYTF
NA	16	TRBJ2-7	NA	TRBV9	TGTGCCAGCAGCCCCGGGGGAGCAGGGGGGCCCTACGAGCAGTACTTC	CASSPGGAGGPYEQYF
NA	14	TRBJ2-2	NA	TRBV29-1	TGCAGCGTTGATTTAGGGGTGGGCACCGGGGAGCTGTTTTTT	CSVDLGVGTGELFF
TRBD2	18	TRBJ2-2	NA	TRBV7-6	TGTGCCAGCAGCCCACGGGGACTAGCGGGAATTAACACCGGGGAGCTGTTTTTT	CASSPRGLAGINTGELFF
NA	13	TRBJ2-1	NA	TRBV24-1	TGTGCCACCAGTGGAAGCTGGGGGGATGAGCAGTTCTTC	CATSGSWGDEQFF
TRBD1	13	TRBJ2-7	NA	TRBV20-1	TGCAGTGCTAGTGGTGACAGGGACCACGAGCAGTACTTC	CSASGDRDHEQYF
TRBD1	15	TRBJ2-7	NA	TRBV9	TGTGCCAGCAGCCCACGGACAGGGGGATCCGACGAGCAGTACTTC	CASSPRTGGSDEQYF
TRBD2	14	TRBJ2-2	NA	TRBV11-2	TGTGCCAGCAGGCGGGGGGAAAACACCGGGGAGCTGTTTTTT	CASRRGENTGELFF
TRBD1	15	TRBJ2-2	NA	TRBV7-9	TGTGCCAGCAGCTTCTGGACAGGTTTGGGCGGGGAGCTGTTTTTT	CASSFWTGLGGELFF
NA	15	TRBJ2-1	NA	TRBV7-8	TGTGCCAGCAGCAGATCCGGGACCCCATTCAATGAGCAGTTCTTC	CASSRSGTPFNEQFF
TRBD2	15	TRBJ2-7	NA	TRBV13	TGTGCCAGCAGCTCCGGGACTAGCGGGGGTCACGAGCAGTACTTC	CASSSGTSGGHEQYF
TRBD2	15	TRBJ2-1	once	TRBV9	TGTGCCAGCAGCGCGCGGGGGGCCATTTACAATGAGCAGTTCTTC	CASSARGAIYNEQFF
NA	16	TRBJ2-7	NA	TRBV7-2	TGTGCCAGCAGCCTCTCGCACCCAGGAAATCCCTACGAGCAGTACTTC	CASSLSHPGNPYEQYF
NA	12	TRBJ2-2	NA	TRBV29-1	TGCAGTTGCGGACGGAACACCGGGGAGCTGTTTTTT	CSCGRNTGELFF
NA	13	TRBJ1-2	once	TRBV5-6	TGTGCCAGCAGCTTGGCGGGAGTCTATGGCTACACCTTC	CASSLAGVYGYTF
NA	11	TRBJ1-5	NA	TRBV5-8	TGTGCCAGCAGCTTGTACGGGCCCCAGCATTTT	CASSLYGPQHF
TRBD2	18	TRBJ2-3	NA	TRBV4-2	TGTGCCAGCAGCCTCTCGCCCCGGGGCGGGGGGGTTTCGGATACGCAGTATTTT	CASSLSPRGGGVSDTQYF
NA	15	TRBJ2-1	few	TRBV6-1	TGTGCCAGCAGTGAAGGGCTAACTTTCTCCAATGAGCAGTTCTTC	CASSEGLTFSNEQFF
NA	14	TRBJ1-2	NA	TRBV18	TGTGCCAGCTCACTCCTGGCTGCAGGACAACTCGAGACCTTC	CASSLLAAGQLETF
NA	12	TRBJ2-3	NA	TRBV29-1	TGCAGCGTCGACAGGAGCACAGATACGCAGTATTTT	CSVDRSTDTQYF
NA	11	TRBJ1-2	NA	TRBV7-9	TGTGCCAGCAGCTTAGAGGGTGGCTACACCTTC	CASSLEGGYTF
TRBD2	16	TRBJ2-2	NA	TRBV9	TGTGCCAGCAGCGTAGATCTGGGGGAGGGCACCGGGGAGCTGTTTTTT	CASSVDLGEGTGELFF
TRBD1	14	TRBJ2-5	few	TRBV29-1	TGCAGCGTTGGGGGACAGGGGGCTAGGGAGACCCAGTACTTC	CSVGGQGARETQYF
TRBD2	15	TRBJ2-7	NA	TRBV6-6	TGTGCCAGCGTCCCTCGAGCGGGGCCGTCCTACGAGCAGTACTTC	CASVPRAGPSYEQYF
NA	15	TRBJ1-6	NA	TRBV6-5	TGTGCCAGCAGTTACGCCGGGGGCCGAAATTCACCCCTCCACTTT	CASSYAGGRNSPLHF
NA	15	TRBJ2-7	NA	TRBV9	TGTGCCAGCAGCGTTGGACCGAAGAGCTCCTACGAGCAGTACTTC	CASSVGPKSSYEQYF
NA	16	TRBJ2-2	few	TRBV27	TGTGCCAGCAGTCCCCTGCCGGGTGTGGGGGGCGGGGAGCTGTTTTTT	CASSPLPGVGGGELFF
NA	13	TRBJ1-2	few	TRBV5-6	TGTGCCAGCAGCGGGCTGAATAACTATGGCTACACCTTC	CASSGLNNYGYTF
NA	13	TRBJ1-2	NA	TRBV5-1	TGCGCCAGCAGCTTGGTGGGGCAACGAGGCTACACCTTC	CASSLVGQRGYTF
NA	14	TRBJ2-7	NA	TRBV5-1	TGCGCCAGCAGCCCGCGGGACAGACCCTACGAGCAGTACTTC	CASSPRDRPYEQYF
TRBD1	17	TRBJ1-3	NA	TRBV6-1	TGTGCCAGCAGTGCGGACAGGGGATTAAATTCTGGAAACACCATATATTTT	CASSADRGLNSGNTIYF
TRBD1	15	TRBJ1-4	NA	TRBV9	TGTGCCAGCAGCGCGACCAGGGGGCCGAATGAAAAACTGTTTTTT	CASSATRGPNEKLFF
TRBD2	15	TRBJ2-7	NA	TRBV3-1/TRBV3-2	TGTGCCAGCAGAAGTAGCGGGGGGACCTCCTACGAGCAGTACTTC	CASRSSGGTSYEQYF
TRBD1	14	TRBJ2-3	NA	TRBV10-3	TGTGCCATCAGTGAGGGACAGGGGACAGATACGCAGTATTTT	CAISEGQGTDTQYF
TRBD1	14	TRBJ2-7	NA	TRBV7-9	TGTGCCAGCAGCTCCACAGGGGTGTCCTACGAGCAGTACTTC	CASSSTGVSYEQYF
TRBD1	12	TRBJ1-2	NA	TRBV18	TGTGCCAGCTCCCCGGACAGGGGACCCATGGGATTC	CASSPDRGPMGF
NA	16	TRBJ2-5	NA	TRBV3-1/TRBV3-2	TGTGCCAGCAGCCAACCTACCGACTGGGGTGGAGAGACCCAGTACTTC	CASSQPTDWGGETQYF